These 11 T cell receptor beta chains were all obtained from the same sample, sequenced in a study of T cell repertoires in cytomegalovirus infection. TCRdb redid the calling of the reads with MiXCR, one entry per CDR3 protein. The sample lists a few hundred thousand distinct CDR3 sequences, around 15% occurring once. Sample: PBMCs. The receptor set was obtained from a human donor in good health (CMV status not recorded). Some clones in this sample may be carry-over from other donors' samples.

This clonotype was picked up many times. The V and J genes are TRBV12-3 or TRBV12-4 and TRBJ1-4, with D tentatively TRBD1 (6 bases). The CDR3 is 13 amino acids. Trimming pared 3 bases from V and 7 bases from J, leaving 9 bases between. Here the CDR3 DNA reads TGTGCCAGCAGTTTGAACAGGGTTGAAAAACTGTTTTTT. As protein: CASSLNRVEKLFF.

V is TRBV20-1 and J is TRBJ1-6; D call uncertain. The germline V gene has CDR1 DFQATT and CDR2 SNEGSKA (reference sequence). This CDR3 has 14 amino acids. V was trimmed by 1 base and J by 3 bases, leaving 7 bases between them. The CDR3: CSARAEGYNSPLHF. The CDR3 coding sequence is TGCAGTGCTAGAGCTGAGGGCTATAATTCACCCCTCCACTTT.

In its sample, this clonotype was seen many times. The chain recombines TRBV7-2 with TRBJ2-3; TRBD2 aligns across 12 bases. V trimming: 1 base; J trimming: 4 bases; junction bases outside the gene matches: 3. This CDR3 has 16 residues. The germline gives CDR1 SGHTA, CDR2 FQGNSA. The CDR3 region is CASSLVLAGGPDTQYF. As DNA, the CDR3 is TGTGCCAGCAGCTTAGTCCTAGCGGGAGGGCCAGATACGCAGTATTTT.

In its sample, this clonotype was seen a few times. J is TRBJ2-7 and V is TRBV9; D gene unclear. The CDR3 spans 11 residues. Between the trimmed V and J ends, which lost 1 base and 6 bases, there was a span of 5 bases. Germline CDR1 reads SGDLS; CDR2 reads YYNGEE. CDR3 protein: CASSVSGEQYF. Written as DNA, the CDR3 is TGTGCCAGCAGCGTATCAGGCGAGCAGTACTTC.

The gene calls are TRBV3-1 and TRBJ1-6; D gene uncertain. Germline CDR1 and CDR2: LGHDT and YNNKEL (reference sequence). This CDR3 comprises 14 residues. V was cut by 0 bases and J by 14 bases, with 14 bases left in between. Written as DNA, the CDR3 is TGTGCCAGCAGCCAAGAGGCGCAGTTCATGTCCCTCCACTTT. It translates to CASSQEAQFMSLHF.

There are many counts of this clonotype. The V call is TRBV29-1, the J call TRBJ1-1, with D perhaps TRBD1 (5 bases). Germline V gene sequence: CDR1 SQVTM, CDR2 ANQGSEA. This CDR3 has 13 residues. Between the trimmed V and J ends, which lost 6 bases and 3 bases, there was a span of 14 bases. CDR3 amino acids: CSVSTVLDTEAFF. Written as DNA, the CDR3 is TGCAGCGTCTCGACAGTGCTGGACACTGAAGCTTTCTTT. Full variable domain (missing parts from reference TRBV29-1 and TRBJ1-1): SAVISQKPSRDICQRGTSLTIQCQVDSQVTMMFWYRQQPGQSLTLIATANQGSEATYESGFVIDKFPISRPNLTFSTLTVSNMSPEDSSIYLCSVSTVLDTEAFFGQGTRLTVV.

This clonotype was seen only a few times. This chain joins TRBV20-1 and TRBJ1-2, with TRBD1 as a possible D gene (5 bases). CDR1 is DFQATT, CDR2 SNEGSKA, per germline (reference sequence). The ends were cut back, 5 bases at V and 5 bases at J, with 24 bases in the middle. This CDR3 region has 16 residues. CDR3 loop: CSARNFETASVYGYTF. CDR3 bases: TGCAGTGCTCGAAATTTTGAGACAGCCTCCGTGTATGGCTACACCTTC.

This clonotype was picked up many times. J is TRBJ1-6 and V is TRBV6-1; a weak D match, TRBD1 (5 bases). The germline V gene encodes CDR1 MNHNS and CDR2 SASEGT. CDR3 size: 14 residues. The V end lost 6 bases, the J end lost 3 bases, and 9 bases lay between the germline ends. CDR3: CASSLQDYNSPLHF. The CDR3, as DNA: TGTGCCAGCAGCTTACAGGACTATAATTCACCCCTCCACTTT.

This clonotype was detected only a few times. The chain carries TRBV28 and TRBJ2-7; 7 positions match TRBD2. Per germline, CDR1 MDHEN and CDR2 SYDVKM. This CDR3 region has 13 residues. V gave up 3 bases and J gave up 3 bases; unmatched junction bases: 2. The CDR3 reads CASSFGGGYEQYF. The CDR3 DNA sequence: TGTGCCAGCAGTTTCGGCGGGGGCTACGAGCAGTACTTC.

The chain combines TRBV6-6 with TRBJ2-2; D is unresolved. With 2 bases removed from V and 0 bases from J, the gap between germline ends came to 4 bases. CDR3 length: 14 residues. Germline lookup yields CDR1 MNHNY and CDR2 SVGAGI (reference sequence). CDR3 nucleotides: TGTGCCAGCAGTTACGACGCGAACACCGGGGAGCTGTTTTTT. Protein sequence: CASSYDANTGELFF.

This clonotype showed up just a few times. V and J are TRBV9 and TRBJ2-5; 9 bases match TRBD1. The germline CDR1 and CDR2 sequences are SGDLS and YYNGEE. The trim removed 0 bases at V and 1 base at J, leaving 7 bases unmatched. The CDR3 is 17 residues long. Here the CDR3 reads CASSVDPGQGIQETQYF. The CDR3 DNA sequence: TGTGCCAGCAGCGTAGACCCGGGACAGGGTATCCAAGAGACCCAGTACTTC.